These 11 T cell receptor beta chains originate from one sample sequenced in a study of Graves' ophthalmopathy and Graves' hyperthyroidism. Scientists amplified the TCR beta CDR3 regions from RNA transcripts. Following a first-round RT-PCR that used HTBI primers, a second-round multiplex PCR was carried out. TCRdb passed the multiplex PCR reads through MiXCR, listing each CDR3 protein once. The table shows 740,000 or so distinct CDR3 sequences, with roughly 40% occurring only once. Specimen: peripheral blood. The origin of the receptors is an adult man with Graves' ophthalmopathy.

The V call is TRBV28, the J call TRBJ1-5, with unresolved D. The germline gives CDR1 MDHEN, CDR2 SYDVKM. The CDR3 extends over 13 amino acids. The CDR3 spells CGLSQNSNQPQHF. CDR3 DNA: TGTGGCCTATCTCAAAATAGCAATCAGCCCCAGCATTTT.

On this clonotype itself: An end of the junction does not agree with germline; a read error may underlie this. The chain recombines TRBV7-9 with TRBJ2-7; possibly TRBD2 for D (6 bases). The CDR3 runs 15 residues. Germline V gene data show CDR1 as SEHNR and CDR2 as FQNEAQ (reference sequence). The CDR3 nucleotides read TGTGCCAGCAGCTCGAGCGGGCTTGCGACTTACGAGCAGCACTTC. This codes for CASSSSGLATYEQHF.

As to this clonotype: A much larger clone is a single base away; this may be a read error. The J gene is TRBJ1-6, the V gene TRBV6-5; D is possibly TRBD1 (6 bases). Germline V lookup: CDR1 MNHEY, CDR2 SVGAGI. This CDR3 is built from 16 residues. As DNA, the CDR3 is TGTGCCGGCAGGGAGGGGGTAGGCCTCCGGGGTTCACCCCTCCACTTT. Translating it yields CAGREGVGLRGSPLHF.

Details on this clonotype: This may be a read error, as it is one base from a much larger clone. This chain connects TRBV10-3 to TRBJ1-3; 9 nucleotides match TRBD1. Germline V gene sequence: CDR1 ENHRY, CDR2 SYGVKD. The CDR3 extends over 17 amino acids. The V and J ends lost 4 bases and 0 bases, in that order; junction bases with no gene match: 7. The CDR3: CAISGGGQGISGNTIYF. The DNA of the CDR3 is TGTGCCATCAGTGGCGGGGGACAGGGCATCTCTGGAAACACCATATATTTT.

About this clonotype: One end of the junction fails to match germline, which may point to a read error. This chain uses TRBV7-2 with TRBJ1-5; no clear D. Germline CDR1 SGHTA, CDR2 FQGNSA. The CDR3 is 14 amino acids. In DNA, the CDR3 is TGCGCCAGCAGCCAAGTGGCCGGCGATCAGCCCCAGCATTTT. It is translated as CASSQVAGDQPQHF.

This clonotype occurred many times. This rearrangement joins TRBV28 to TRBJ1-2; a weak D match, TRBD1 (5 bases). The CDR3 length is 14 residues. V was clipped by 6 bases and J by 4 bases, with 15 bases between them. CDR1 and CDR2 (germline): MDHEN, SYDVKM. Here the CDR3 DNA reads TGTGCCAGCAGGGGGACGGAATTTCCCTATGGCTACACCTTC. Its protein is CASRGTEFPYGYTF.

In this sample, this clonotype turned up a few times. The DNA of the CDR3 is TGCAGTGCTAGAGGGCTACTCGCGGGATACGAGCAGTACTTC. Its translation: CSARGLLAGYEQYF. The chain is built from TRBV20-1 and TRBJ2-7; D is perhaps TRBD2 (6 bases). V was clipped by 1 base and J by 4 bases, with 14 bases between them. The CDR3 consists of 14 residues. The germline CDR1 and CDR2 sequences are DFQATT and SNEGSKA (reference sequence).

This clonotype showed up just a few times. The V gene is TRBV14, the J gene TRBJ2-7, with D tentatively TRBD1 (6 bases). The ends were cut back, 1 base at V and 6 bases at J, with 25 bases in the middle. The V gene's germline CDR1 is SGHDN and CDR2 FVKESK. The CDR3 length is 18 residues. DNA for the CDR3: TGTGCCAGCAGCCAAGTTATGTCCTTTGGACCAGGCAGGGGCGAGCAGTACTTC. This translates into CASSQVMSFGPGRGEQYF.

The V and J genes are TRBV5-1 and TRBJ2-7, with a tentative D call TRBD2 (5 bases). With 3 bases removed from V and 7 bases from J, the gap between germline ends came to 23 bases. CDR3 length: 16 residues. Germline assignment: CDR1 SGHRS and CDR2 YFSETQ. This CDR3 is CASSYGSSGSLFEQYF. The CDR3 bases are TGCGCCAGCAGCTATGGCAGCTCGGGATCCCTCTTTGAGCAGTACTTC.

This clonotype was observed a handful of times. The chain uses TRBV2 and TRBJ1-2; 12 bases agree with TRBD1. V shed 6 bases and J 6 bases; nucleotides not matched to a gene: 17. The CDR3 has 18 residues. The germline gives CDR1 SNHLY, CDR2 FYNNEI. DNA of the CDR3: TGTGCCAGCAGCCCACACACCGGGACAGGGGGCGCGATGGATGGCTACACCTTC. Translation gives CASSPHTGTGGAMDGYTF.

This clonotype was detected only a few times. The J gene is TRBJ2-6, the V gene TRBV7-9; 11 nucleotides match TRBD1. V was clipped by 8 bases and J by 2 bases; unmatched bases: 5. The CDR3 sequence is 16 residues long. Germline V gene sequence: CDR1 SEHNR, CDR2 FQNEAQ (reference sequence). The CDR3 DNA sequence: TGTGCCAGCGGGGACAGGGGGTTGACTGGGGCCAACGTCCTGACTTTC. Translation gives CASGDRGLTGANVLTF.